A selection of T cell receptor beta chains follows, all from one sample in a study of shared clonotypes between healthy human individuals. Sequencing was performed with immunoSEQ multiplex PCR; in TCRdb, only in-frame clones are kept and a portion is missing. This sample carries 2,500,000 or so clones, more than 85% of them seen once, and the ten largest clones take 0.35% to 0.45%. The sequenced sample was naive CD4+ T cells from PBMCs. The receptor source for this set is a man aged 18 to 30 in good health. Some clones in this sample may be carry-over from other donors' samples. Both conserved end residues are part of each CDR3. The D gene is left open where the match is weak. Only part of the rows carry a size: once, few, many, or a class if the clone is expanded.

D gene	clone size	V gene	J gene	CDR3 DNA	CDR3 protein
-	-	TRBV27	TRBJ1-1	TGTGCCAGCAGATATGCGGGAACAGCTGAAGCTTTCTTT	CASRYAGTAEAFF
TRBD1	-	TRBV28	TRBJ1-4	TGTGCCAGCAGTGGTCAGACAGGGCAGAATGAAAAACTGTTTTTT	CASSGQTGQNEKLFF
-	-	TRBV27	TRBJ2-3	TGTGCCAGCAGACGACTAGGACCTGGCACAGATACGCAGTATTTT	CASRRLGPGTDTQYF
-	-	TRBV4-2	TRBJ1-1	TGTGCCAGCAGCCCACCGGGCGGGGGGAACACTGAAGCTTTCTTT	CASSPPGGGNTEAFF
TRBD1	-	TRBV2	TRBJ1-2	TGTGCCAGCAACCTCGGATCCGGGACAGGGAGGGGCTACACCTTC	CASNLGSGTGRGYTF
TRBD1	-	TRBV5-1	TRBJ2-3	TGCGCCAGCAGCTTGGTAGGGACAGGGGTCGGAGATACGCAGTATTTT	CASSLVGTGVGDTQYF
-	-	TRBV18	TRBJ1-5	TGTGCCAGCTCACCATCGTACAATAGCAATCAGCCCCAGCATTTT	CASSPSYNSNQPQHF
-	-	TRBV7-8	TRBJ1-1	TGTGCCAGCAGCTTGGATATGAGGACTGAAGCTTTCTTT	CASSLDMRTEAFF
-	-	TRBV5-1	TRBJ2-3	TGCGCCAGCAGCAAGGACTGGACAGATACGCAGTATTTT	CASSKDWTDTQYF
-	-	TRBV6-1	TRBJ1-2	TGTGCCAGCAGTGAGAACCAGGGATTTTACGGCTACACCTTC	CASSENQGFYGYTF
-	-	TRBV15	TRBJ2-2	TGTGCCACCAGCAGACAGAAGGGGATTCCCGGGGAGCTGTTTTTT	CATSRQKGIPGELFF
-	-	TRBV9	TRBJ1-4	TGTGCCAGCAGCCTCCGGACAGTAGGAAAACTGTTTTTT	CASSLRTVGKLFF
-	-	TRBV7-2	TRBJ1-2	TGTGCCATCAAAAGCCCCGGGACTAACTATGGCTACACCTTC	CAIKSPGTNYGYTF
-	-	TRBV6-5	TRBJ1-1	TGTGCCAGCAGGACAGGTTCCATGAACACTGAAGCTTTCTTT	CASRTGSMNTEAFF
-	-	TRBV28	TRBJ1-5	TGTGCCAGCAGTTTAGCGGGCCAGCCCCAGCATTTT	CASSLAGQPQHF
-	-	TRBV28	TRBJ1-2	TGTGCCAGCACTCCCGCCAGGTTCCAATATGGCTACACCTTC	CASTPARFQYGYTF
-	-	TRBV7-9	TRBJ2-7	TGTGCCAGCAGCTTAGGAGGGCTAGGGACCTTAGGCTACGAGCAGTACTTC	CASSLGGLGTLGYEQYF
-	few	TRBV28	TRBJ2-2	TGTGCCAGCAGCGATTTTTGGAACCCCGGGACCGGGGAGCTGTTTTTT	CASSDFWNPGTGELFF
-	-	TRBV18	TRBJ1-5	TGTGCCAGCTCACCAGCCGGGAATCAGCCCCAGCATTTT	CASSPAGNQPQHF
-	-	TRBV5-1	TRBJ2-2	TGCGCCAGCAGCTGGCTGGGGGCTATGGACACCGGGGAGCTGTTTTTT	CASSWLGAMDTGELFF
-	few	TRBV5-1	TRBJ2-1	TGCGCCAGCAGCTTGTGGGGCAATGAGCAGTTCTTC	CASSLWGNEQFF
-	-	TRBV18	TRBJ2-7	TGTGCCAGCTCACCTTCCCAGGTAGTAGACGAGCAGTACTTC	CASSPSQVVDEQYF
TRBD2	-	TRBV5-1	TRBJ2-1	TGCGCCAGCCGACTAGCGGGAACCTACAATGAGCAGTTCTTC	CASRLAGTYNEQFF
-	-	TRBV4-1	TRBJ1-4	TGCGCCAGCAGCCACTCCTCCGGGGGCACTAATGAAAAACTGTTTTTT	CASSHSSGGTNEKLFF
-	-	TRBV2	TRBJ1-5	TGTGCCAGCAGTGAAACAGAACCGCGGGATCAGCCCCAGCATTTT	CASSETEPRDQPQHF
-	-	TRBV19	TRBJ2-3	TGTGCCAGTAGCACAGGGTGGGGCACAGATACGCAGTATTTT	CASSTGWGTDTQYF
TRBD1	-	TRBV13	TRBJ1-2	TGTGCCAGCAGCTCAACTCAGGGGGCAAACTATGGCTACACCTTC	CASSSTQGANYGYTF
TRBD1	-	TRBV11-2	TRBJ2-1	TGTGCCAGCAGGAGAAGGCAGGGGGAAGATGAGCAGTTCTTC	CASRRRQGEDEQFF
-	once	TRBV5-4	TRBJ2-3	TGTGCCAGCAGCCCGTTGGGGGCGGGCCTCACAGATACGCAGTATTTT	CASSPLGAGLTDTQYF
TRBD2	-	TRBV5-1	TRBJ2-1	TGCGCCAGCAGCCCGGCGGCTAGCGGGAGCGGGGAATCCTACAATGAGCAGTTCTTC	CASSPAASGSGESYNEQFF
-	once	TRBV28	TRBJ2-7	TGTGCCAGCAACTCTGCAGGGGCCCACCTCTCCTACGAGCAGTACTTC	CASNSAGAHLSYEQYF
TRBD2	-	TRBV5-1	TRBJ2-7	TGCGCCAGCAGCTTGGTAGCGGGGGACGTCGAGCAGTACTTC	CASSLVAGDVEQYF
-	-	TRBV6-5	TRBJ1-1	TGTGCCAGCAGTTACTCGAATGTAGCTTTCTTT	CASSYSNVAFF
TRBD2	once	TRBV6-6	TRBJ2-5	TGTGCCAGCAGTCCGAACCGGGGGGGAGAGACCCAGTACTTC	CASSPNRGGETQYF
TRBD1	-	TRBV6-6	TRBJ1-4	TGTGCCAGCAGGGACAGGGGAACTAATGAAAAACTGTTTTTT	CASRDRGTNEKLFF
-	-	TRBV28	TRBJ1-5	TGTGCCAGCACCCCAAGCGTGATTCAGCCCCAGCATTTT	CASTPSVIQPQHF
-	-	TRBV15	TRBJ2-5	TGTGCCACCAGCAAGGGGGGGGGATTCGAAGAGACCCAGTACTTC	CATSKGGGFEETQYF
TRBD1	-	TRBV2	TRBJ2-2	TGTGCCAGCAGTGTAGTAGGGGGCCGGACCGGGGAGCTGTTTTTT	CASSVVGGRTGELFF
-	-	TRBV30	TRBJ1-1	TGTGCCTGGAGTGTCGGCACTGAAGCTTTCTTT	CAWSVGTEAFF
TRBD1	-	TRBV2	TRBJ2-7	TGTGCCAGCACCTTATACGACAGGGCCATCTCCTACGAGCAGTACTTC	CASTLYDRAISYEQYF
-	-	TRBV30	TRBJ2-7	TGTGCCTGGACTAGGGGGATCTTGGAGCAGTACTTC	CAWTRGILEQYF
TRBD1	-	TRBV5-6	TRBJ2-5	TGTGCCAGCAGCTTGGTACAGGGGGCCGGAGAGACCCAGTACTTC	CASSLVQGAGETQYF
-	-	TRBV9	TRBJ2-3	TGTGCCAGCAGTACCTCTCCTGGTGGAGGGCCCACAGATACGCAGTATTTT	CASSTSPGGGPTDTQYF
TRBD1	-	TRBV5-1	TRBJ2-7	TGCGCCAGCAGCTTGCTCCCGGGACAGGGGAACTACGAGCAGTACTTC	CASSLLPGQGNYEQYF
-	-	TRBV5-1	TRBJ1-1	TGCGCCAGCAGTTCAGGGAGTGGGAACACTGAAGCTTTCTTT	CASSSGSGNTEAFF
-	-	TRBV7-2	TRBJ2-7	TGTGCCAGCAGCTCCGGGCCGCCTCAGGGGCAGTACTTC	CASSSGPPQGQYF
TRBD2	-	TRBV7-2	TRBJ2-5	TGTGCCAGCATGATGACTAGCGGGAGGAAGTGGGAGACCCAGTACTTC	CASMMTSGRKWETQYF
-	-	TRBV15	TRBJ2-1	TGTGCCACCAGCAGATTCCGGGACGGATCCTACAATGAGCAGTTCTTC	CATSRFRDGSYNEQFF
TRBD1	-	TRBV5-4	TRBJ2-7	TGTGCCAGCAGCTTTAAACAGGGGACAAACGAGCAGTACTTC	CASSFKQGTNEQYF
TRBD2	once	TRBV2	TRBJ2-1	TGTGCCAGTAAGGGGGGACTAGCGGGGCACAATGAGCAGTTCTTC	CASKGGLAGHNEQFF
-	-	TRBV4-1	TRBJ2-7	TGCGCCAGCAGCAAACTTGGACTTCCCTCCTACGAGCAGTACTTC	CASSKLGLPSYEQYF
TRBD2	-	TRBV29-1	TRBJ2-5	TGCAGCGCCATCTCCCCCGGGAGGGCCGGGGGAGAGACCCAGTACTTC	CSAISPGRAGGETQYF
TRBD2	-	TRBV5-1	TRBJ2-1	TGCGCCAGCAGCTTGGCCCAGCGGGGGTCCTACAATGAGCAGTTCTTC	CASSLAQRGSYNEQFF
-	-	TRBV18	TRBJ2-7	TGTGCCAGCTCACCACGGTTGGACCCGTCCCACGAGCAGTACTTC	CASSPRLDPSHEQYF